This is a list of T cell receptor beta chains from one sample in a study of T cell responses to AZD1222 COVID-19 vaccine. Assay used: immunoSEQ multiplex PCR; TCRdb lists only in-frame clones, some missing. This sample has 120,000 to 150,000 clones, with 85% to 90% found just once. The sample consisted of peripheral blood, taken 28 days after the second AZD1222 dose. The receptors originated from an adult who received the AZD1222 COVID-19 vaccine. The CDR3 runs from the conserved cysteine through the conserved F or W. A D gene is named only where the DNA matches it firmly. For some rows the clone size is stated as once, few or many, or as a class when expanded; others skip it.

d_gene	abundance	v_gene	j_gene	CDR3nt	CDR3aa
TRBD1	-	TRBV7-3	TRBJ1-1	TGTGCCACCTCCGGGACAGGACTTTCTCGAGAAAACACTGAAGCTTTCTTT	CATSGTGLSRENTEAFF
-	-	TRBV2	TRBJ1-1	TGTGCCAGCACCGGACCCCACACTGAAGCTTTCTTT	CASTGPHTEAFF
TRBD2	-	TRBV11-2	TRBJ2-2	TGTGCCAGCAGCATATTACGACTAGCGGGACGGCCCGGGGAGCTGTTTTTT	CASSILRLAGRPGELFF
-	few	TRBV6-4	TRBJ2-7	TGTGCCAGCAGTGACTCCAAAACCTACGAGCAGTACTTC	CASSDSKTYEQYF
TRBD1	-	TRBV6-1	TRBJ2-5	TGTGCCAGCAGTGATTCCGGAACAGGGGTAACCCAGTACTTC	CASSDSGTGVTQYF
TRBD1	-	TRBV5-6	TRBJ2-2	TGTGCCAGCAGCTCCGACAGGGATTTTCTGACAGGGGAGCTGTTTTTT	CASSSDRDFLTGELFF
TRBD2	once	TRBV18	TRBJ2-3	TGTGCCAGCTCACCTTGGGGAGGGGAGGACACAGATACGCAGTATTTT	CASSPWGGEDTDTQYF
-	-	TRBV27	TRBJ2-1	TGTGCCAGCAGTCTAACGGACGGGGCGCACAATGAGCAGTTCTTC	CASSLTDGAHNEQFF
-	-	TRBV6-5	TRBJ2-2	TGTGCCAGCACTTCCGGGACGGACACCGGGGAGCTGTTTTTT	CASTSGTDTGELFF
-	-	TRBV6-2/TRBV6-3	TRBJ1-2	TGTGCCAGCAGTTGGCGAGGGGGTAACTATGGCTACACCTTC	CASSWRGGNYGYTF
-	-	TRBV2	TRBJ2-1	TGTGCCAGCAGCTCCCGACCAACAGGGCGCTCCTACAATGAGCAGTTCTTC	CASSSRPTGRSYNEQFF
TRBD2	once	TRBV6-1	TRBJ2-7	TGTGCCAGCAGTGGTGGGCCCGGGACTAGCGATTTGATCAAGCAGTACTTC	CASSGGPGTSDLIKQYF
-	-	TRBV28	TRBJ2-1	TGTGCCAGCACTGCCGGGACATTATCGGGGCAGTTCTTC	CASTAGTLSGQFF
TRBD2	-	TRBV7-9	TRBJ2-7	TGTGCCAGCAGCTCTAGTTTGACTAGCGGGAGGTACGAGCAGTACTTC	CASSSSLTSGRYEQYF
-	-	TRBV7-9	TRBJ2-5	TGTGCCAGCAGCCCCCCGGTGACGGAGACCCAGTACTTC	CASSPPVTETQYF
-	-	TRBV2	TRBJ1-5	TGTGCCAGCAGCGAAAACCTGGGAGACAATCAGCCCCAGCATTTT	CASSENLGDNQPQHF
-	-	TRBV5-1	TRBJ2-1	TGCGCCAGCAAAAGGGACTACAATGAGCAGTTCTTC	CASKRDYNEQFF
-	-	TRBV5-6	TRBJ2-1	TGTGCCAGCAGCTTGCGACAGGCGGTAAGGAATGAGCAGTTCTTC	CASSLRQAVRNEQFF
TRBD1	-	TRBV30	TRBJ2-7	TGTGCCTGGAATTCAGGGGGTGCCTACGAGCAGTACTTC	CAWNSGGAYEQYF
TRBD1	-	TRBV6-5	TRBJ1-1	TGTGCCAGCAGTTACGGACAGGGTATTGAAGCTTTCTTT	CASSYGQGIEAFF
-	once	TRBV7-2	TRBJ1-3	TGTGCCAGCAGTCGGGACGGAAGCTCTGGAAACACCATATATTTT	CASSRDGSSGNTIYF
-	-	TRBV3-1/TRBV3-2	TRBJ2-7	TGTGCCAGCAGCCAAGATACCCAGGGGCACGAGCAGTACTTC	CASSQDTQGHEQYF
TRBD1	-	TRBV6-5	TRBJ2-3	TGTGCCACTAAACCCCAGGGGGCAGGCACAGATACGCAGTATTTT	CATKPQGAGTDTQYF
TRBD1	-	TRBV29-1	TRBJ2-7	TGCAGCGTCAGACCGCTGACAGGGGGGAACGAGCAGTACTTC	CSVRPLTGGNEQYF
-	-	TRBV18	TRBJ2-7	TGTGCCAGCTCACCACCGGTCAGGACCTACGAGCAGTACTTC	CASSPPVRTYEQYF
-	-	TRBV28	TRBJ1-5	TGTGCCAGCAGGCCATCGACGGGTAGCAATCAGCCCCAGCATTTT	CASRPSTGSNQPQHF
TRBD2	-	TRBV7-2	TRBJ2-5	TGTGCCAGCAGCCAACTTACAGGGGCTAGCGGGGGCCGATCAAAGACCCAGTACTTC	CASSQLTGASGGRSKTQYF
-	-	TRBV7-2	TRBJ1-5	TGTGCCAGCGGAGTGACGAACGAGGTTAGTCAGCCCCAGCATTTT	CASGVTNEVSQPQHF
TRBD2	-	TRBV28	TRBJ2-7	TGTGCCAGCAGCCAATCCTCGCGCGGGAGAGGGTACGAGCAGTACTTC	CASSQSSRGRGYEQYF